This TCR beta chain derives from a study of T cell responses to AZD1222 COVID-19 vaccine. Method: immunoSEQ multiplex PCR; TCRdb's copy keeps in-frame clones and lacks some. The table has about 140,000 clones, around nine tenths seen once. Germline CDR1 is SGHNT and CDR2 is YYREEE (reference sequence). The CDR3 loop spans 15 amino acids. Between the trimmed V and J ends, which lost 3 bases and 4 bases, there was a span of 16 bases. Study-wide results and caveats: It was only six AZD1222 recipients who were seropositive at baseline. Repertoire sampling happened only post peak T cell response. Donors, mostly white British, included more females; clonal diversity was possibly underestimated. Within unmutated variant regions lay the reported targets of nearly half of spike-specific TCRs.

As to this clone: Its antigen is currently unknown.

V gene TRBV5-4 combines with J gene TRBJ2-5, with unresolved D. This receptor was obtained from an adult in good health. The source material was peripheral blood, sampled on day 0 of AZD1222 vaccination. CDR3 sequence reads: CASSYDFMAGETQYF. Written as DNA, the CDR3 is TGTGCCAGCAGCTACGACTTCATGGCAGGAGAGACCCAGTACTTC.